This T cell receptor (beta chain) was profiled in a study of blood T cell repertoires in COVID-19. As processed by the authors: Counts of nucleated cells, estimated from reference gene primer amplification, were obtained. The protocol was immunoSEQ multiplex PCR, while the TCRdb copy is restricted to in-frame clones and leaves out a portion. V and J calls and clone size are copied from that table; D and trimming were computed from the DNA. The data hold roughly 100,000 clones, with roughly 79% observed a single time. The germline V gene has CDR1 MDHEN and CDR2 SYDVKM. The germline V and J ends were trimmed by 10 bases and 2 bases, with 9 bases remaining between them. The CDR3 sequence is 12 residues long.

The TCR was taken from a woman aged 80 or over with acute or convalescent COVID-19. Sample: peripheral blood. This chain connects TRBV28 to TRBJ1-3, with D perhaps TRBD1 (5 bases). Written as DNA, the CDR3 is TGTGCCATCAAGGGGCCTGGAAACACCATATATTTT. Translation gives CAIKGPGNTIYF.